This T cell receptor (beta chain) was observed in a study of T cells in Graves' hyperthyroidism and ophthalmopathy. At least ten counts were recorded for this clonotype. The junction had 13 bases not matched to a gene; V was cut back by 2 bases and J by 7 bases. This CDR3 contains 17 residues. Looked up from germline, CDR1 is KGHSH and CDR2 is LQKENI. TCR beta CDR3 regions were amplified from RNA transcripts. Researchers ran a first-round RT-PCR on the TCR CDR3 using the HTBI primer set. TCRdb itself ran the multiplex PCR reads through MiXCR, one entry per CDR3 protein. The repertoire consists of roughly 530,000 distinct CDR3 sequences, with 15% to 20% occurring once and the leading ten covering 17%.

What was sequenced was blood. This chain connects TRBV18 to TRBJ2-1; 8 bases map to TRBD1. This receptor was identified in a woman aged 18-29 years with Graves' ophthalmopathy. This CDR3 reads CASSPYERTGSLNEQFF. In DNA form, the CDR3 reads TGTGCCAGCTCACCATACGAGCGGACAGGGTCATTGAATGAGCAGTTCTTC.